Below are 28 T cell receptor beta chains sequenced from a single sample in a study of shared clonotypes between healthy human individuals. Using immunoSEQ multiplex PCR, the repertoire was profiled, and TCRdb retains in-frame clones only, with some absent. This sample has 1.5 million to 2.5 million clones, with about 94% found just once. Naive CD8 cells were CD45RO-negative, positively selected for CCR7, excluding terminally differentiated effector memory CD45RA+ cells. Material: naive CD8+ T cells sorted from blood. All receptors derive from a man younger than 35 in good health.

The CDR3 nucleotides read TGTGCCAGTACTCCCCTAGCGGGAGAGGGGGTCGAGCAGTACTTC. Protein sequence: CASTPLAGEGVEQYF. The chain employs TRBV6-1 and TRBJ2-7, with 10 nucleotides matching TRBD2. Trimming at V came to 9 bases and at J to 6 bases, leaving 14 bases not matched to a gene. CDR3 length: 15 residues. Germline CDR1 MNHNS, CDR2 SASEGT.

This chain links TRBV7-2 with TRBJ2-3; tentatively, D is TRBD1 (6 bases). Looked up from germline, CDR1 is SGHTA and CDR2 is FQGNSA. This CDR3 region has 16 residues. V lost 1 base to trimming and J lost 4 bases, with 15 bases between them. CDR3 in amino acids: CASSLGIGGSADTQYF. CDR3 DNA: TGTGCCAGCAGCTTAGGAATAGGGGGATCAGCAGATACGCAGTATTTT.

About this clone: This specimen includes other DNA sequences encoding the same CDR3. The rearrangement uses TRBV9 and TRBJ2-1; no firm D call. From germline, CDR1 is SGDLS and CDR2 YYNGEE. CDR3 length equals 14 residues. The V end lost 0 bases, the J end lost 2 bases, and 6 bases lay between the germline ends. The CDR3 bases are TGTGCCAGCAGCGTAGACGGTGCCTACAATGAGCAGTTCTTC. Translation gives CASSVDGAYNEQFF.

V is TRBV6-5 and J is TRBJ1-1; D gene ambiguous. CDR3 size: 15 residues. CDR1 and CDR2 (germline): MNHEY, SVGAGI. V was trimmed by 4 bases and J by 5 bases, leaving 17 bases between them. This CDR3 reads CASSSPGEGRTEAFF. The CDR3 nucleotides read TGTGCCAGCAGTTCCCCCGGGGAGGGTCGGACTGAAGCTTTCTTT.

The chain links TRBV28 to TRBJ2-7, with TRBD1 matching over 7 bases. V shed 2 bases, J shed 0 bases, and the junction held 7 bases outside the gene matches. Germline values: CDR1 MDHEN, CDR2 SYDVKM. This CDR3 has 16 amino acids. DNA of the CDR3: TGTGCCAGCAGTTTAGATGCGGCAGGGGGCTCCTACGAGCAGTACTTC. Residues: CASSLDAAGGSYEQYF. The complete variable domain, with remaining parts taken from reference TRBV28 and TRBJ2-7, reads DVKVTQSSRYLVKRTGEKVFLECVQDMDHENMFWYRQDPGLGLRLIYFSYDVKMKEKGDIPEGYSVSREKKERFSLILESASTNQTSMYLCASSLDAAGGSYEQYFGPGTRLTVT.

J is TRBJ2-2 and V is TRBV6-5, with D perhaps being TRBD1 or TRBD2 (7 bases each). V shed 7 bases and J shed 0 bases, with 9 bases lying between them. This CDR3 contains 14 residues. In germline, CDR1 is MNHEY, CDR2 SVGAGI. The CDR3 sequence: CASTGGANTGELFF. In DNA, the CDR3 is TGTGCCAGCACAGGGGGGGCGAACACCGGGGAGCTGTTTTTT.

This clone was detected once. The chain joins TRBV25-1 to TRBJ2-1; 7 bases are shared with TRBD2. This CDR3 is built from 17 residues. Germline loops: CDR1 MGHDK, CDR2 SYGVNS. Losses at the gene ends were 6 bases for V and 0 bases for J; bases not matched to a gene: 11. CDR3 region: CASSGEGPLDSYNEQFF. In DNA, the CDR3 is TGTGCCAGCAGCGGGGAGGGGCCACTCGACTCCTACAATGAGCAGTTCTTC.

This chain joins TRBV29-1 and TRBJ1-2, with D unresolved. Trimming took off 7 bases at V and 4 bases at J, with 13 bases between the two ends. Germline V lookup: CDR1 SQVTM, CDR2 ANQGSEA. The CDR3 loop spans 12 amino acids. This CDR3 reads CSAIGVSYGYTF. The CDR3 region has the DNA TGCAGCGCGATCGGGGTTTCCTATGGCTACACCTTC.

The chain couples TRBV13 to TRBJ2-5, with no clear D. Germline lookup yields CDR1 PRHDT and CDR2 FYEKMQ (reference sequence). V shed 4 bases and J shed 5 bases, with 11 bases lying between them. CDR3 length equals 13 residues. The CDR3 is CASSSTAQETQYF. The CDR3 coding sequence is TGTGCCAGCAGCTCCACAGCCCAGGAGACCCAGTACTTC. Complete variable domain (other parts from reference TRBV13 and TRBJ2-5): AAGVIQSPRHLIKEKRETATLKCYPIPRHDTVYWYQQGPGQDPQFLISFYEKMQSDKGSIPDRFSAQQFSDYHSELNMSSLELGDSALYFCASSSTAQETQYFGPGTRLLVL.

The J gene is TRBJ1-6, the V gene TRBV5-6, with TRBD1 matching over 9 bases. Germline CDR1 and CDR2: SGHDT and YYEEEE. V trimming: 0 bases; J trimming: 10 bases; junction bases outside the gene matches: 8. CDR3 size: 16 residues. The CDR3 nucleotides read TGTGCCAGCAGCTTGGAGGGACAGGGATTGCGATCACCCCTCCACTTT. Translating it yields CASSLEGQGLRSPLHF.

The J gene is TRBJ1-2, the V gene TRBV27; the match to TRBD1 covers 7 bases. In germline, CDR1 is MNHEY, CDR2 SMNVEV (reference sequence). The junction had 5 bases not matched to a gene; V was cut back by 4 bases and J by 0 bases. The CDR3 is made up of 15 amino acids. The CDR3 coding sequence is TGTGCCAGCAGTTATACGGGACAGCCTAACTATGGCTACACCTTC. Translation gives CASSYTGQPNYGYTF.

The J gene is TRBJ1-1, the V gene TRBV7-9; D not resolved. The ends were cut back, 6 bases at V and 1 base at J, with 9 bases in the middle. Per germline, CDR1 SEHNR and CDR2 FQNEAQ (reference sequence). This CDR3 contains 13 residues. The CDR3 DNA reads TGTGCCAGCAGAAATGAAAGGAACACTGAAGCTTTCTTT. As protein: CASRNERNTEAFF. Together with reference TRBV7-9 and TRBJ1-1, the CDR3 gives the full variable domain: DTGVSQNPRHKITKRGQNVTFRCDPISEHNRLYWYRQTLGQGPEFLTYFQNEAQLEKSRLLSDRFSAERPKGSFSTLEIQRTEQGDSAMYLCASRNERNTEAFFGQGTRLTVV.

The sample holds a few counts of this clone. Distinct nucleotide sequences in the sample also encode this CDR3. The chain uses TRBV28 and TRBJ2-1, with D perhaps matching TRBD1 (6 bases). CDR3 size: 12 residues. The germline V gene encodes CDR1 MDHEN and CDR2 SYDVKM. V dropped 6 bases and J dropped 4 bases, with 7 bases sitting between them. The CDR3 spells CASRDSYNEQFF. The CDR3 nucleotides are TGTGCCAGCAGGGACAGTTACAATGAGCAGTTCTTC.

This chain joins TRBV11-2 and TRBJ2-2; no clear D. This CDR3 has 14 amino acids. Trimming cost V 4 bases and J 2 bases, with 8 bases left between them. The germline V gene encodes CDR1 SGHAT and CDR2 FQNNGV. The CDR3 DNA reads TGTGCCAGCAGCTCGAGTACAAACACCGGGGAGCTGTTTTTT. Protein: CASSSSTNTGELFF.

About this clone itself: Different DNA sequences within this sample yield the same CDR3. This chain joins TRBV7-2 and TRBJ2-7, with D possibly TRBD2 on 5 matching bases. CDR1 is SGHTA and CDR2 is FQGNSA in the germline V gene. Trimming stripped 3 bases from V and 2 bases from J, with 8 bases between. The CDR3 is made up of 13 amino acids. Here the CDR3 DNA reads TGTGCCAGCAGCTTTTATAGCGCCTACGAGCAGTACTTC. This translates into CASSFYSAYEQYF.

This chain connects TRBV4-3 to TRBJ2-5, with 8 bases identical to TRBD2. This CDR3 has 17 residues. The V segment lost 1 base and the J segment 0 bases; nucleotides outside the gene matches: 7. The germline gives CDR1 LGHNA, CDR2 YSLEER. CDR3 protein: CASSQVGGGRDQETQYF. The CDR3 nucleotides are TGCGCCAGCAGCCAAGTCGGGGGGGGTCGGGACCAAGAGACCCAGTACTTC.

The chain combines TRBV7-9 with TRBJ1-1; D not resolved. This CDR3 region has 13 residues. Germline V gene data show CDR1 as SEHNR and CDR2 as FQNEAQ (reference sequence). Trimming removed 1 base from V and 4 bases from J, with 7 bases in between. Here the CDR3 DNA reads TGTGCCAGCAGCTTAGTACTGAGCACTGAAGCTTTCTTT. It codes for CASSLVLSTEAFF.

Regarding this clone: Other DNA sequences in the sample encode the same CDR3. This chain uses TRBV7-9 with TRBJ1-6, with a weak D call TRBD1 (5 bases). The V gene lost 1 base and the J gene lost 0 bases, with 7 bases spanning the gap. The CDR3 runs 16 residues. Germline CDR1 reads SEHNR; CDR2 reads FQNEAQ (reference sequence). CDR3 in amino acids: CASSLGGSSYNSPLHF. The CDR3 bases are TGTGCCAGCAGCTTAGGGGGGAGCTCCTATAATTCACCCCTCCACTTT.

The rearrangement links TRBV2 to TRBJ2-1; 7 bases map to TRBD2. Germline values: CDR1 SNHLY, CDR2 FYNNEI. The V segment lost 4 bases and the J segment 5 bases; nucleotides outside the gene matches: 14. This CDR3 is built from 17 residues. The CDR3 here is CASSASPRGTTDNEQFF. CDR3 bases: TGTGCCAGCAGTGCCTCCCCTCGGGGGACTACCGACAATGAGCAGTTCTTC.

This chain connects TRBV10-2 to TRBJ2-7; D uncertain. V lost 5 bases and J lost 3, with 8 bases in between. The CDR3 has 12 amino acids. Germline CDR1 is WSHSY and CDR2 is SAAADI. CDR3 amino acids: CASSNGDYEQYF. CDR3 in DNA: TGCGCCAGCAGTAACGGAGACTACGAGCAGTACTTC.

For this clone: This specimen includes other DNA sequences encoding the same CDR3. V is TRBV29-1 and J is TRBJ1-3; TRBD1 might be the D (6 bases). Germline lookup yields CDR1 SQVTM and CDR2 ANQGSEA. The V end lost 4 bases, the J end lost 0 bases, and 7 bases lay between the germline ends. The CDR3 length is 13 residues. The CDR3 coding sequence is TGCAGCGTTGTAGGGGGCTCTGGAAACACCATATATTTT. Its protein is CSVVGGSGNTIYF.

This clone came up once. This chain connects TRBV4-1 to TRBJ2-1, with D uncertain. Between the trimmed V and J ends, which lost 3 bases and 8 bases, there was a span of 23 bases. This CDR3 region has 17 residues. Germline CDR1 is MGHRA and CDR2 is YSYEKL. Here the CDR3 DNA reads TGCGCCAGCAGCCACTGGGTTTGGACCTCCAACCCCGATGAGCAGTTCTTC. The encoded protein is CASSHWVWTSNPDEQFF.

The chain uses TRBV13 and TRBJ2-7, with no clear D. Germline V gene data show CDR1 as PRHDT and CDR2 as FYEKMQ (reference sequence). The CDR3 length is 11 residues. V was shortened by 8 bases and J by 6 bases, with 11 bases between the two germline ends. The CDR3 reads CASGDAFEQYF. CDR3 bases: TGTGCCAGCGGCGATGCTTTCGAGCAGTACTTC.

This clone came up a few times. Other DNA sequences in the sample encode the same CDR3. The chain employs TRBV6-5 and TRBJ1-1, with 8 nucleotides matching TRBD1. The CDR3 extends over 14 amino acids. The germline V gene encodes CDR1 MNHEY and CDR2 SVGAGI. Trimming took 5 bases from V and 1 from J; bases not matched to a gene: 3. The CDR3 region has the DNA TGTGCCAGCAGTCCAGGACAGGGGAACACTGAAGCTTTCTTT. Amino acid sequence: CASSPGQGNTEAFF.

The V and J genes are TRBV27 and TRBJ1-1; maybe TRBD1 (5 bases). V was cut by 0 bases and J by 5 bases, with 16 bases left in between. Germline V gene data show CDR1 as MNHEY and CDR2 as SMNVEV (reference sequence). The CDR3 extends over 16 amino acids. The CDR3 loop is CASSLSPGTASTEAFF. DNA for the CDR3: TGTGCCAGCAGTTTATCTCCCGGGACGGCGAGTACTGAAGCTTTCTTT.

The chain employs TRBV14 and TRBJ2-2, with 13 nucleotides matching TRBD2. V dropped 1 base and J dropped 2; count of bases not matched to a gene: 13. The CDR3 runs to 21 residues. Germline loops: CDR1 SGHDN, CDR2 FVKESK. Written as DNA, the CDR3 is TGTGCCAGCAGCCAAGCCGGACTAGCGGGGGCCATCTTACCTAACACCGGGGAGCTGTTTTTT. Protein sequence: CASSQAGLAGAILPNTGELFF.

The chain is built from TRBV11-2 and TRBJ2-2, with D possibly matching TRBD1 (6 bases). CDR3 length: 15 amino acids. V lost 3 bases and J 1 base, leaving 9 bases between the germline ends. CDR1 SGHAT and CDR2 FQNNGV come from the germline V gene. CDR3: CASSFGTLNTGELFF. DNA of the CDR3: TGTGCCAGCAGCTTCGGGACACTGAACACCGGGGAGCTGTTTTTT.

The chain links TRBV5-4 to TRBJ2-2; 11 bases fit TRBD1. This CDR3 has 15 residues. Unmatched junction bases numbered 3, after V lost 1 base and J lost 7 bases. Germline-derived CDR1 and CDR2 are SGHNT and YYREEE (reference sequence). In nucleotides, the CDR3 is TGTGCCAGCAGCTTGAGGGGACAGGGGGTCGGGGAGCTGTTTTTT. This codes for CASSLRGQGVGELFF.